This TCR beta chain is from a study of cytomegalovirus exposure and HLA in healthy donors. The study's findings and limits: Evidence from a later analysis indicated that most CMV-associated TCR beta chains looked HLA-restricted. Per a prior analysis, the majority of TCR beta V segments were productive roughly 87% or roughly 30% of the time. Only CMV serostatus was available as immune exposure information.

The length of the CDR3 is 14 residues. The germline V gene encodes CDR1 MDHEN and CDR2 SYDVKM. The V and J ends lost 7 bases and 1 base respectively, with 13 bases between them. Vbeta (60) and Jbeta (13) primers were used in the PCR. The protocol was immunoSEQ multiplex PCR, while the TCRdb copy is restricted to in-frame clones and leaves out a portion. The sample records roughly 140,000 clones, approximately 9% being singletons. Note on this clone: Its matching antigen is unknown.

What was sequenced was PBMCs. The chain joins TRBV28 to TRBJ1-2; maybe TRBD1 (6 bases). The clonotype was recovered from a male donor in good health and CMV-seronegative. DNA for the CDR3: TGTGCCAGCACCCTGCCACAGGGTAACTATGGCTACACCTTC. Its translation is CASTLPQGNYGYTF.